Shown below are 3 T cell receptor beta chains from a single sample sequenced in a study of T cells after yellow fever vaccination. Each CDR3 protein is one row after TCRdb ran MiXCR on the 5' RACE reads. The sample shows hundreds of thousands of distinct CDR3 sequences, about 5% of them seen only once. This specimen was CD4+ T cells sorted from PBMCs, taken on the day of the yellow fever booster vaccination. These receptors originate from a young man who received the YFV17D yellow fever vaccine.

At least ten counts were recorded for this clonotype. This chain joins TRBV5-1 and TRBJ2-7; TRBD1 might be the D (6 bases). CDR1 and CDR2 (germline): SGHRS, YFSETQ. The CDR3 is 14 amino acids. Trimming pared 0 bases from V and 3 bases from J, leaving 10 bases between. CDR3 sequence: CASSLATGYYEQYV. CDR3 DNA sequence: TGCGCCAGCAGCTTGGCCACAGGGTACTACGAGCAGTACGTC.

This sequence joins TRBV15 and TRBJ2-1, with 9 bases aligning to TRBD2. The CDR3 consists of 15 residues. V shed 3 bases, J shed 7 bases, and the junction held 7 bases outside the gene matches. Germline V CDR1 and CDR2: LNHNV, YYDKDF (reference sequence). The CDR3 is CATSRVAGAGNEQFF. The DNA of the CDR3 is TGTGCCACCAGCAGGGTAGCGGGGGCCGGGAATGAGCAGTTCTTC.

The rearrangement uses TRBV5-1 and TRBJ2-7; 10 nucleotides agree with TRBD1. In germline, CDR1 is SGHRS, CDR2 YFSETQ. The CDR3 covers 13 residues. Trimming took 5 bases from V and 3 from J; bases not matched to a gene: 2. CDR3 region: CASRRDRGYEQYF. The CDR3 nucleotides read TGCGCCAGCAGAAGGGACAGGGGCTACGAGCAGTACTTC.